What follows describes a single T cell receptor (delta chain). Its antigen is still unknown. TCRdb's protein, taken from a much larger clone, differs from this DNA's translation at residue 15, likely owing to a read error; the protein displayed comes from the DNA. Gammadelta T cells were flow-sorted from PBMC into Vgamma9/Vdelta2+ and Vdelta2-negative populations for bulk analysis. The entry originates in a study of γδ T cells in repeated Plasmodium falciparum infection. Points from the study as a whole: Vgamma9/Vdelta2+ T cells showed a stable polyclonal repertoire with shared TCRgamma sequences.

TCRdb re-analyzed the multiplex PCR reads via CATT. Found here are roughly 93,000 delta-chain clones, approximately 0.96% of them singletons; the top ten hold 9% to 10%. The CDR3 length is 18 residues. The germline CDR1 and CDR2 sequences are TSWWSYY and QGS. The chain couples TRDV1 to TRDJ2; 7 positions match TRDD2. No J gene was available from TCRdb, and it was assigned here by a germline match of the DNA. Sequencing input: gamma-delta T cells from blood. The clonotype was recovered from a pool of human donors (malaria-infected and uninfected, not separated). Here the CDR3 reads CALGEQVPTISVTAKLFF. CDR3 nucleotide sequence: TGTGCTCTTGGGGAACAGGTTCCTACTATATCCGTTACAGCAAAACTCTTCTTT.